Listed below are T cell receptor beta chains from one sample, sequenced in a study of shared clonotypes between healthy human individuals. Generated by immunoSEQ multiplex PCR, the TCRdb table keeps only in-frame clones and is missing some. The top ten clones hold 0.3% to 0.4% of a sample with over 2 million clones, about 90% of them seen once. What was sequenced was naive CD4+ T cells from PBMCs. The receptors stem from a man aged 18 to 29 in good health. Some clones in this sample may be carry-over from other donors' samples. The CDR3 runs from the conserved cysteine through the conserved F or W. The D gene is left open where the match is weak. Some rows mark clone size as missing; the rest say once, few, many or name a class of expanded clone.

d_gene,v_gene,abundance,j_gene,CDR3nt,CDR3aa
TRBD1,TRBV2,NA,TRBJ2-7,TGTGCCAGCAGGAGGGACAGTGCCTACGAGCAGTACTTC,CASRRDSAYEQYF
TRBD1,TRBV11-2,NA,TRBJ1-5,TGTGCCAGCAGCTCCTTAACAGGGGGCTCGGGGCAGCCCCAGCATTTT,CASSSLTGGSGQPQHF
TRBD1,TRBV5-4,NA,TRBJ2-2,TGTGCCAGCAGCCCGGCCGGGACAGGGGTATCCGGGGAGCTGTTTTTT,CASSPAGTGVSGELFF
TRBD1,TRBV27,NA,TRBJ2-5,TGTGCCAGCAGTCATCAGGGGGAAGAGACCCAGTACTTC,CASSHQGEETQYF
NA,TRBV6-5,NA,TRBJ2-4,TGTGCCAGCAGTTCCAGGGAGCTAGCCAAAAACATTCAGTACTTC,CASSSRELAKNIQYF
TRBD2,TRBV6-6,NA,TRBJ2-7,TGTGCCAGCAGTTACCGGGGGGGCGAGCAGTACTTC,CASSYRGGEQYF
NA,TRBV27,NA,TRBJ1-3,TGTGCCAGCAGTTTCACCGGTGGAAACACCATATATTTT,CASSFTGGNTIYF
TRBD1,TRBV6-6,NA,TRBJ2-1,TGTGCCAGCAGACTCGAGACAGGGGCGAATGAGCAGTTCTTC,CASRLETGANEQFF
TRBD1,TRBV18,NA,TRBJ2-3,TGTGCCAGCTCACCGGGACAGGGGGCTACAGATACGCAGTATTTT,CASSPGQGATDTQYF
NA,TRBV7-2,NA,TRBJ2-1,TGTGCCAGCAGCTCGTGGGCTAGTGGGAGCAATGAGCAGTTCTTC,CASSSWASGSNEQFF
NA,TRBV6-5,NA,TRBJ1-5,TGTGCCAGCAGTTACACCGGGGGGCAGCCCCAGCATTTT,CASSYTGGQPQHF
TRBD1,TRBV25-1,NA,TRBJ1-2,TGTGCCAGCAGTGAATATGGACAGGGGGCAGATGGCTACACCTTC,CASSEYGQGADGYTF
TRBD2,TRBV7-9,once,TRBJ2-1,TGTGCCAGCAGCCACAGTGGCGGGGGTGATGAGCAGTTCTTC,CASSHSGGGDEQFF
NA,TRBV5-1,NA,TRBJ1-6,TGCGCCAGCAGCTTGGTGAGCTCCTATAATTCACCCCTCCACTTT,CASSLVSSYNSPLHF
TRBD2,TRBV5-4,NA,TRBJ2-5,TGTGCCAGCAGCTTGGGGCTAGCGGGAGTCATGCAAGAGACCCAGTACTTC,CASSLGLAGVMQETQYF
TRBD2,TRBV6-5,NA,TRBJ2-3,TGTGCCAGCAGTTACTCGAGGGGCGGGAGCGAATATTTT,CASSYSRGGSEYF
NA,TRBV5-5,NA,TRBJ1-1,TGTGCCAGCAGCTCCTCCCAGGGTGTCACTGAAGCTTTCTTT,CASSSSQGVTEAFF
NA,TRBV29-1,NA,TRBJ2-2,TGCAGCGTCAAACCAGGGGCCGACACCGGGGAGCTGTTTTTT,CSVKPGADTGELFF
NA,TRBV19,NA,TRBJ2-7,TGTGCCAGTAAGTGGTCGGCAGGGGGGTCCTACGAGCAGTACTTC,CASKWSAGGSYEQYF
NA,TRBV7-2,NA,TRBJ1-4,TGTGCCAGCAGCTTAGTTGCGGGCCACAAAAAACTGTTTTTT,CASSLVAGHKKLFF
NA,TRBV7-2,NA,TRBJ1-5,TGTGCCAGCTCCGTTGACACGGCCAATCAGCCCCAGCATTTT,CASSVDTANQPQHF
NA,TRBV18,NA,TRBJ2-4,TGTGCCAGCTCACCGGGGGCGGATAGAAACATTCAGTACTTC,CASSPGADRNIQYF
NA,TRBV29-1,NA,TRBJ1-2,TGCAGCGTCGGGGCTTCCGGACAAGTGGTCTATGGCTACACCTTC,CSVGASGQVVYGYTF
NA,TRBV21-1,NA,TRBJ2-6,TGTGCCGAGCAGCTTAAAAACGGGGACGCGTGCCCTGGGGCCAACGTCCTGACTTTC,CAEQLKNGDACPGANVLTF
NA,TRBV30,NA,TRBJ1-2,TGTGCCTGGAACGGGGGTATCGGCTACACCTTC,CAWNGGIGYTF
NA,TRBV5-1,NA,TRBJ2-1,TGCGCCAGCAGAACGGGGGGACAGCACAATGATGAGCAGTTCTTC,CASRTGGQHNDEQFF
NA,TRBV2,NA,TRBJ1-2,TGTGCCAGCGAGTCGGGTGGCTACACCTTC,CASESGGYTF
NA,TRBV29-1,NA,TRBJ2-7,TGCAGCGCCGCGCGGTCGGGGGTTACCTACGAGCAGTACTTC,CSAARSGVTYEQYF
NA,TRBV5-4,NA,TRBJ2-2,TGTGCCAGCAGCTCCGGACAGAAGGACACCGGGGAGCTGTTTTTT,CASSSGQKDTGELFF
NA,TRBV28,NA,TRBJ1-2,TGTGCCAGCAGTTTATTGGACTTCTCCTATGGCTACACCTTC,CASSLLDFSYGYTF
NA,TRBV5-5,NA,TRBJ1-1,TGTGCCAGCAGCTCGGTCGGGGCGCATTACACTGAAGCTTTCTTT,CASSSVGAHYTEAFF
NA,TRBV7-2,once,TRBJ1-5,TGTGCCAGCAGCCGAAGGGGCAATCAGCCCCAGCATTTT,CASSRRGNQPQHF
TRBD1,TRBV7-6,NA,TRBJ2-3,TGTGCCAGCAGCTTAGCGCGGGGACAGGTAATCACAGATACGCAGTATTTT,CASSLARGQVITDTQYF
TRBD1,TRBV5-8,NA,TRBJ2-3,TGTGCCAGCAGCTTAGGGACAGGGGGCGCAGATACGCAGTATTTT,CASSLGTGGADTQYF
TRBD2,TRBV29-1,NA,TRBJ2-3,TGCAGCGTTGACGCTAGCGGGAGTGCAGATACGCAGTATTTT,CSVDASGSADTQYF
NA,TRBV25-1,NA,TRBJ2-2,TGTGCCAGCAGTGAATTAGGAAGGGGGGCGACCGGGGAGCTGTTTTTT,CASSELGRGATGELFF
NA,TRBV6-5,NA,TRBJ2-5,TGTGCCAGCGGCCCCCAGTTGGGGGCCCAGTACTTC,CASGPQLGAQYF
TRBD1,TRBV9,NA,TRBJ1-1,TGTGCCAGCAGCGCCGACAGGGGCTCTGAAGCTTTCTTT,CASSADRGSEAFF
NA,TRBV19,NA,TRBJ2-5,TGTGCCAGTGGTCGAGATCCGACTCGGAACTTC,CASGRDPTRNF
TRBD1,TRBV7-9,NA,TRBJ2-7,TGTGCCAGCAGCCCTCGACAGGGTAGATCCTACGAGCAGTACTTC,CASSPRQGRSYEQYF
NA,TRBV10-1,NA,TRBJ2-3,TGCGCCAGCTGTGAGTCCGGCACCTGCACAGATACGCAGTATTTT,CASCESGTCTDTQYF
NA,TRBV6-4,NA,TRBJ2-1,TGTGCCAGCAGTGACAGGGGAGGAAACAATGAGCAGTTCTTC,CASSDRGGNNEQFF
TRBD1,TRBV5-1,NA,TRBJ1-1,TGCGCCAGCAGCTTCGCGACAGGGGAGGATTCGTGGGCTTTCTTT,CASSFATGEDSWAFF
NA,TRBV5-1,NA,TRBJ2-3,TGCGCCAGCAGCAAGGAGGGACTCACAGATACGCAGTATTTT,CASSKEGLTDTQYF
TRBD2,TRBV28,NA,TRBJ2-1,TGTGCCAGCAGTTTAAGACCCGGGACTAGCGGGAGTATCCCCTACAATGAGCAGTTCTTC,CASSLRPGTSGSIPYNEQFF
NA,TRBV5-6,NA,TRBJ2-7,TGTGCCAGCAGCTTGACAGGGTTACTCTCCTACGAGCAGTACTTC,CASSLTGLLSYEQYF
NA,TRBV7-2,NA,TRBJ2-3,TGTGCCAGCAGCTTACTCGGACCTCCCGATACGCAGTATTTT,CASSLLGPPDTQYF
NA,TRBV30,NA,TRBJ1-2,TGTGCCTGGAGCACAGGGTTCTATGGCTACACCTTC,CAWSTGFYGYTF
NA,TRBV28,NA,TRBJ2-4,TGTGCCAGCAGTTTGGACACAGGGAGTGGGGCCAAAAACATTCAGTACTTC,CASSLDTGSGAKNIQYF
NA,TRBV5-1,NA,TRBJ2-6,TGCGCCAGCAGCTTACAGAACTCTGGGGCCAACGTCCTGACTTTC,CASSLQNSGANVLTF
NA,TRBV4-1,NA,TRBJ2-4,TGCGCCAGCAGCCAAGGGGTTGGCAGGGGCGTAGCCAAAAACATTCAGTACTTC,CASSQGVGRGVAKNIQYF
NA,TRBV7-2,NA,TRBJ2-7,TGTGCCAGCAGCCCACAGGGGGGGGGCGGGCAGTACTTC,CASSPQGGGGQYF
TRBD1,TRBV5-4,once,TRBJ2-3,TGTGCCAGCAGCTACCCCTCGGGACAGAGAACGCAGTATTTT,CASSYPSGQRTQYF
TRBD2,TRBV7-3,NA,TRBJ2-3,TGTGCCAGCAGCCACGGACTAGCAGGGTTCGGCACAGATACGCAGTATTTT,CASSHGLAGFGTDTQYF